This TCR beta chain appears in the sequencing data of a study of beta chain features in type 1 diabetes. As for the study in general: Across every sample, over 100 million sorted cells were examined in total. Findings and caveats of the study: The naive, central memory and Treg TCRB repertoires showed an apparent similarity that was greater among patients than among healthy donors.

Sorting gave populations that all exceeded 98% purity. CDR1 and CDR2 (germline): SGDLS, YYNGEE. There are 13 residues in the CDR3. Trimming took 0 bases from V and 5 from J, leaving 8 bases between them. Of the isolated RNA, all was reverse transcribed, and so the sequenced material was expressed TCRB transcripts. Data came from immunoSEQ multiplex PCR; TCRdb stores just in-frame clones and leaves some out. The sample has about 290,000 clones, 7.5% to 9.5% seen once. This clone was observed at least ten times. Its antigen is not known. Other DNA sequences within the sample encode an identical CDR3. The sequence came from a woman younger than 30 in good health. V usage is TRBV9 and J usage is TRBJ1-1; D not certain. Source material: central memory CD4+ T cells from blood. CDR3 residues: CASSVVAGTEAFF. In DNA form, the CDR3 reads TGTGCCAGCAGCGTAGTAGCTGGGACTGAAGCTTTCTTT.